This TCR beta chain was sequenced in a study of control samples from healthy donors and cancer patients (dated by TCRdb to 2020 to 2021). Library preparation employed the immunoSEQ multiplex PCR assay. In TCRdb, the immuneACCESS table is reduced to in-frame sequences with V and J assigned. These tables do not hold every clone; where another copy was compared, an unresolved V gene accounts for under half, and the others remain unexplained. The sample has about 410,000 clones on record, 75% to 95% of them singletons. Together, the top ten hold just under 6.5% of the sample. About this clone: Its antigen has not been determined. One base away there is no much larger clone; base qualities are not given.

The trim is 1 base for V and 4 bases for J, with a gap of 10 bases between the germline ends. CDR1 LGHNT and CDR2 FRNRAP were looked up in the germline V gene. The CDR3, from cysteine to phenylalanine, totals 14 residues. Here the CDR3 DNA is all that survives: 42 bases in frame from base 1. The TCR sequence derives from a man in his forties with head and neck cancer. The chain uses TRBV12-5 and TRBJ1-1; the best D guess is TRBD1, with 6 bases matching. The sequencing sample was made of PBMCs. The sequenced DNA: TGTGCTAGTGGTTTGGGGGGGCTGACCACTGAAGCTTTCTTT. Its amino acids are CASGLGGLTTEAFF.